The 32 T cell receptor beta chains reported below all come from one sample, sequenced in a study of breast tumors, draining lymph nodes, adjacent tissues. TCRdb re-called the multiplex PCR reads with MiXCR, one entry per CDR3 protein. The table shows around 190,000 distinct CDR3 sequences, with approximately 30% occurring only once. Axillary draining lymph nodes of breast cancer patients supplied the node samples. The sequenced sample consisted of axillary lymph node tissue. These receptor sequences come from a female donor with breast cancer. Some clones in this sample may be carry-over from other donors' samples.

Remarks on this clonotype: Mismatch with germline at one junction end may stem from a read error. V is TRBV7-2 and J is TRBJ2-3, with a tentative D call TRBD2 (5 bases). The CDR3 loop spans 16 amino acids. Germline V gene lookup returns CDR1 SGHTA and CDR2 FQGNSA. The CDR3 sequence: CAGSLAFASGTDTQYF. CDR3 bases: TGTGCCGGCAGCTTAGCGTTCGCCAGCGGAACAGATACGCAGTATTTT. The full variable domain, in which reference TRBV7-2 and TRBJ2-3 provide the parts outside the CDR3, is GAGVSQSPSNKVTEKGKDVELRCDPISGHTALYWYRQSLGQGLEFLIYFQGNSAPDKSGLPSDRFSAERTGGSVSTLTIQRTQQEDSAVYLCAGSLAFASGTDTQYFGPGTRLTVL.

This clonotype was picked up a small number of times. The CDR3 DNA follows: TGTGCCAGCAGCCCGGAAGGGGGCATTTACGAGCAGTACTTC. It specifies CASSPEGGIYEQYF. The chain joins TRBV27 to TRBJ2-7, with TRBD1 identical over 7 bases. Germline values: CDR1 MNHEY, CDR2 SMNVEV (reference sequence). This CDR3 is built from 14 residues. V was clipped by 6 bases and J by 4 bases; unmatched bases: 9.

The V call is TRBV20-1, the J call TRBJ2-7, with 8 bases that match TRBD2. CDR3 length equals 16 residues. Germline CDR1 reads DFQATT; CDR2 reads SNEGSKA (reference sequence). J lost 3 bases, V lost 2 bases, and 12 bases had no gene match. The CDR3 DNA is TGCAGTGCTAGAATTGGGGCGGGACTAGAAGGCTACGAGCAGTACTTC. Residues: CSARIGAGLEGYEQYF.

This clonotype was found a few times. This rearrangement joins TRBV28 to TRBJ1-4; 11 bases are a match to TRBD1. CDR3 length: 15 amino acids. The germline V gene encodes CDR1 MDHEN and CDR2 SYDVKM. Trimming took 4 bases from V and 8 from J; bases not matched to a gene: 6. The CDR3 is CASSSPGQGDEKLFF. DNA of the CDR3: TGTGCCAGCAGTTCACCGGGACAGGGGGACGAAAAACTGTTTTTT. The full variable domain, completed using reference TRBV28 and TRBJ1-4, is DVKVTQSSRYLVKRTGEKVFLECVQDMDHENMFWYRQDPGLGLRLIYFSYDVKMKEKGDIPEGYSVSREKKERFSLILESASTNQTSMYLCASSSPGQGDEKLFFGSGTQLSVL.

This clonotype has a count of ten or more. This chain connects TRBV6-5 to TRBJ1-5; D may be TRBD1 (6 bases). The length of the CDR3 is 14 residues. Germline CDR1 and CDR2: MNHEY and SVGAGI. Trimming pared 7 bases from V and 4 bases from J, leaving 14 bases between. As DNA, the CDR3 is TGTGCCAGCAAAGCCGGAACAGGGAATCAGCCCCAGCATTTT. It yields the protein CASKAGTGNQPQHF.

Many counts were recorded for this clonotype. The V gene is TRBV4-1, the J gene TRBJ2-3, with D possibly TRBD1 on 5 matching bases. The CDR3 spans 15 residues. Germline assignment: CDR1 MGHRA and CDR2 YSYEKL. Trimming took 7 bases from V and 4 from J, leaving 18 bases between them. The CDR3 DNA reads TGCGCCAGCAACCAGCAGGGATATCTGTCAGATACGCAGTATTTT. Encoded protein: CASNQQGYLSDTQYF.

Worth noting for this clonotype: Its ends do not fully match the called genes, so a read error is possible. This chain connects TRBV20-1 to TRBJ2-7; TRBD1 or TRBD2 may be the D gene (5 bases each). Germline CDR1 is DFQATT and CDR2 is SNEGSKA (reference sequence). This CDR3 has 13 residues. In DNA form, the CDR3 reads TGCAGTGCTGGGACCGGGGCATCCTGCGAGCAGTACTTC. Encoded protein: CSAGTGASCEQYF.

Ten or more counts support this clonotype. The genes are TRBV6-6 and TRBJ1-4; TRBD1 agrees at 8 bases. J lost 17 bases, V lost 5 bases, and 10 bases had no gene match. Per germline, CDR1 MNHNY and CDR2 SVGAGI (reference sequence). This CDR3 contains 12 residues. CDR3: CASSRGTGSIFF. In DNA, the CDR3 is TGTGCCAGCAGTCGCGGGACAGGCTCAATTTTTTTT.

V usage is TRBV2 and J usage is TRBJ1-5; D is unclear. The ends were cut back, 3 bases at V and 2 bases at J, with 11 bases in the middle. The CDR3 spans 15 residues. The germline V gene has CDR1 SNHLY and CDR2 FYNNEI. CDR3 in amino acids: CASSDSMDGNQPQHF. CDR3 in DNA: TGTGCCAGCAGTGATTCGATGGACGGCAATCAGCCCCAGCATTTT.

The V call is TRBV12-5, the J call TRBJ1-6; D may be TRBD1 (5 bases). Trimming left V 0 bases short and J 8 bases short, with 11 bases between. Germline CDR1 and CDR2: LGHNT and FRNRAP. CDR3 length: 15 amino acids. Written as DNA, the CDR3 is TGTGCTAGTGGTTTGGTACTGGGGACCTATTCACCCCTCCACTTT. Protein product: CASGLVLGTYSPLHF.

A word on this clonotype: This may be a read error, as it is one base from a much larger clone. The V gene is TRBV6-1, the J gene TRBJ1-2, with D possibly TRBD1 on 6 matching bases. With 8 bases removed from V and 2 bases from J, the gap between germline ends came to 12 bases. Germline loops: CDR1 MNHNS, CDR2 SASEGT. This CDR3 is 13 amino acids long. The CDR3 loop is CASRDTENYGYTF. The DNA for the CDR3 is TGTGCCAGCCGGGACACCGAGAACTATGGCTACACCTTC.

This clonotype came up many times. V and J are TRBV19 and TRBJ2-7; D is uncertain. CDR1 is LNHDA and CDR2 is SQIVND in the germline V gene (reference sequence). CDR3 length equals 16 residues. V lost 3 bases and J lost 6, with 21 bases in between. Here the CDR3 DNA reads TGTGCCAGTAGTATCCCGGGCTCTCTCGCGCTCCGCGAGCAGTACTTC. Residues: CASSIPGSLALREQYF.

This clonotype occurred many times. This chain joins TRBV4-1 and TRBJ2-7, with D possibly TRBD2 on 5 matching bases. The V gene lost 1 base and the J gene lost 4 bases, with 14 bases spanning the gap. Germline loops: CDR1 MGHRA, CDR2 YSYEKL. The CDR3 sequence is 15 residues long. The CDR3 DNA follows: TGCGCCAGCAGCCAAGGACCGGGGTCGGGTTACGAGCAGTACTTC. Translating gives CASSQGPGSGYEQYF.

This chain uses TRBV11-3 with TRBJ1-4; D perhaps matches TRBD1 (5 bases). Germline V gene lookup returns CDR1 SGHNT and CDR2 YENEEA. Between the trimmed V and J ends, which lost 4 bases and 5 bases, there was a span of 11 bases. This CDR3 comprises 14 residues. The CDR3 DNA is TGTGCCAGCAGCTCTGACAGAGCAAATGAAAAACTGTTTTTT. It encodes CASSSDRANEKLFF.

J is TRBJ2-5 and V is TRBV18; 7 nucleotides line up with TRBD1. Germline CDR1 is KGHSH and CDR2 is LQKENI. The trim removed 1 base at V and 2 bases at J, leaving 1 base unmatched. CDR3 length: 14 amino acids. CDR3 loop: CASSPQGQQETQYF. The CDR3 DNA reads as TGTGCCAGCTCACCACAGGGACAGCAAGAGACCCAGTACTTC.

The CDR3 loop is CASGNGRTNEKLFF. The CDR3 region has the DNA TGTGCCAGCGGCAACGGGAGGACTAATGAAAAACTGTTTTTT. The gene calls are TRBV5-5 and TRBJ1-4, with unresolved D. The V gene lost 7 bases and the J gene lost 2 bases, with 12 bases spanning the gap. This CDR3 contains 14 residues. Germline V gene sequence: CDR1 SGHKS, CDR2 YYEKEE (reference sequence).

This clonotype occurred many times. The chain links TRBV6-5 to TRBJ2-7; D is unclear. Germline V CDR1 and CDR2: MNHEY, SVGAGI. The CDR3 contains 13 residues. The V and J ends lost 2 bases and 3 bases respectively, with 8 bases between them. The CDR3 reads CASSYEGFYEQYF. Here the CDR3 DNA reads TGTGCCAGCAGTTACGAAGGCTTCTACGAGCAGTACTTC.

This clonotype was seen ten or more times. The CDR3: CASSLTGNYNEQFF. CDR3 bases: TGTGCCAGCAGCTTGACGGGAAACTACAATGAGCAGTTCTTC. The genes are TRBV7-9 and TRBJ2-1, with D perhaps TRBD2 (5 bases). Trimming pared 3 bases from V and 3 bases from J, leaving 9 bases between. The germline V gene encodes CDR1 SEHNR and CDR2 FQNEAQ (reference sequence). This CDR3 comprises 14 residues.

This chain uses TRBV7-3 with TRBJ2-3, with 8 bases matching TRBD1. The CDR3 runs 15 residues. V was clipped by 2 bases and J by 5 bases; unmatched bases: 6. Per the germline V gene, CDR1 is SGHTA and CDR2 is FQGTGA. The CDR3 region has the DNA TGTGCCAGCAGCTTAGGGACAGGTGGAGAAGATACGCAGTATTTT. The encoded protein is CASSLGTGGEDTQYF.

This clonotype was seen ten or more times. This chain links TRBV19 with TRBJ1-2; D gene ambiguous. CDR3 size: 17 residues. Per the germline V gene, CDR1 is LNHDA and CDR2 is SQIVND (reference sequence). V lost 6 bases to trimming and J lost 4 bases, with 24 bases between them. CDR3: CASSPLMRKPKTYGYTF. The DNA for the CDR3 is TGTGCCAGTAGCCCGTTGATGAGGAAACCTAAGACCTATGGCTACACCTTC.

Ten or more counts support this clonotype. The chain employs TRBV20-1 and TRBJ2-1, with 8 positions matching TRBD2. The CDR3 sequence is 16 residues long. Germline V gene sequence: CDR1 DFQATT, CDR2 SNEGSKA (reference sequence). V shed 3 bases and J 7 bases; nucleotides not matched to a gene: 14. The CDR3 here is CSASPGGSGSRNEQFF. CDR3 in DNA: TGCAGTGCTAGCCCGGGGGGGAGCGGGAGTAGGAATGAGCAGTTCTTC.

Worth noting for this clonotype: A clone one base away is much larger, so this may be a read error. This rearrangement joins TRBV5-8 to TRBJ2-3; weak D call: TRBD2 (5 bases). Trimming removed 0 bases from V and 2 bases from J, with 13 bases in between. The CDR3 has 16 amino acids. CDR1 and CDR2 from the germline V gene are SGHTS and YDEGEE. CDR3 amino acids: CASSLGTEANTDTQYF. CDR3 nucleotides: TGTGCCAGCAGCTTGGGTACGGAGGCTAACACAGATACGCAGTATTTT.

As regards this clonotype: Since a much larger clone is just one base distant, this may be a read error. The chain uses TRBV5-5 and TRBJ2-5, with D hard to call. This CDR3 region has 13 residues. In germline, CDR1 is SGHKS, CDR2 YYEKEE (reference sequence). DNA for the CDR3: TGTGCCAGCAGCCCCCAGGTTCAAGAGACCCGGTACTTC. The encoded protein is CASSPQVQETRYF.

This clonotype was observed a single time. The chain recombines TRBV15 with TRBJ1-5; 7 bases are a match to TRBD1. There are 14 residues in the CDR3. V shed 4 bases and J 4 bases; nucleotides not matched to a gene: 4. CDR1 LNHNV and CDR2 YYDKDF come from the germline V gene (reference sequence). The DNA for the CDR3 is TGTGCCACCAGCACGACAGGGTGGAATCAGCCCCAGCATTTT. Protein: CATSTTGWNQPQHF.

This clonotype was recorded a few times. Being one base from a much bigger clone, this may be a read error. Lacking the conserved final phenylalanine or tryptophan, this CDR3 likely reflects a read error. This chain uses TRBV12-3 or TRBV12-4 with TRBJ1-4; 10 positions agree with TRBD1. The J segment lost 1 base and the V segment lost 4 bases, leaving 6 bases of the junction unmatched. This CDR3 is 17 amino acids long. The DNA for the CDR3 is TGTGCCAGCAGTTCCCGGGACAGGGGACGAACTAATGAAAAACTGTTTCTT. Protein: CASSSRDRGRTNEKLFL.

This clonotype was observed many times. This sequence joins TRBV12-5 and TRBJ1-2; 12 nucleotides line up with TRBD1. The CDR3 runs 13 residues. Germline CDR1 reads LGHNT; CDR2 reads FRNRAP. V was pared by 8 bases and J by 8 bases, with 6 bases of the junction left unmatched. In DNA, the CDR3 is TGTGCTAGTAGCGGGACAGGGGGCAGGGGCTACACCTTC. Residues: CASSGTGGRGYTF.

This clonotype has at least ten counts. This chain joins TRBV2 and TRBJ2-7; 8 nucleotides align to TRBD1. With 10 bases clipped from V and 2 bases from J, the junction kept 7 bases outside the gene matches. Germline CDR1 is SNHLY and CDR2 is FYNNEI. This CDR3 region has 13 residues. CDR3 region: CATTIQGAYEQYF. CDR3 in DNA: TGTGCCACCACTATACAGGGGGCCTACGAGCAGTACTTC.

Ten or more counts support this clonotype. The chain employs TRBV6-4 and TRBJ2-1, with D perhaps TRBD1 (5 bases). Looked up from germline, CDR1 is MRHNA and CDR2 is SNTAGT. V was trimmed by 4 bases and J by 2 bases, leaving 12 bases between them. This CDR3 has 15 residues. As DNA, the CDR3 is TGTGCCAGCAGTGTTGGACACCAAACCTACAATGAGCAGTTCTTC. Amino acids: CASSVGHQTYNEQFF.

This clonotype was counted many times. The DNA of the CDR3 is TGTGCCAGCAGCATAGCGGGATCCTACAATGAGCAGTTCTTC. Protein sequence: CASSIAGSYNEQFF. The rearrangement uses TRBV5-6 and TRBJ2-1; TRBD2 matches 8 bases. In germline, CDR1 is SGHDT, CDR2 YYEEEE. This CDR3 contains 14 residues. V lost 4 bases, J lost 1 base, and 1 base stayed unmatched.

This clonotype was found a few times. This may come from a read error, since a much larger clone is one base off. CDR3 region: CASSHILRETQYF. The CDR3 bases are TGTGCCAGCAGTCACATTTTAAGGGAAACGCAGTATTTT. The chain links TRBV6-6 to TRBJ2-3; D is uncertain. V was pared by 5 bases and J by 9 bases, with 15 bases between. There are 13 residues in the CDR3. Germline CDR1 reads MNHNY; CDR2 reads SVGAGI (reference sequence).

In its sample, this clonotype was seen many times. This chain connects TRBV7-9 to TRBJ1-2; D might be TRBD1 (5 bases). The CDR3 runs to 14 residues. Trimming left V 4 bases short and J 4 bases short, with 13 bases between. Germline CDR1 and CDR2: SEHNR and FQNEAQ (reference sequence). The CDR3 DNA is TGTGCCAGCAGCTCCCTGAGGGACCGCTATGGCTACACCTTC. Translated: CASSSLRDRYGYTF. The full variable domain, with the rest looked up from reference TRBV7-9 and TRBJ1-2, is DTGVSQNPRHKITKRGQNVTFRCDPISEHNRLYWYRQTLGQGPEFLTYFQNEAQLEKSRLLSDRFSAERPKGSFSTLEIQRTEQGDSAMYLCASSSLRDRYGYTFGSGTRLTVV.

This clonotype was counted at least ten times. The gene calls are TRBV6-5 and TRBJ2-1; D may match TRBD1 or TRBD2 (6 bases each). CDR3 length: 15 amino acids. V was trimmed by 4 bases and J by 7 bases, leaving 17 bases between them. CDR1 and CDR2 (germline): MNHEY, SVGAGI. The CDR3 bases are TGTGCCAGCAGTTCTCGAGGGGGGTATATAAATGAGCAGTTCTTC. Protein sequence: CASSSRGGYINEQFF.